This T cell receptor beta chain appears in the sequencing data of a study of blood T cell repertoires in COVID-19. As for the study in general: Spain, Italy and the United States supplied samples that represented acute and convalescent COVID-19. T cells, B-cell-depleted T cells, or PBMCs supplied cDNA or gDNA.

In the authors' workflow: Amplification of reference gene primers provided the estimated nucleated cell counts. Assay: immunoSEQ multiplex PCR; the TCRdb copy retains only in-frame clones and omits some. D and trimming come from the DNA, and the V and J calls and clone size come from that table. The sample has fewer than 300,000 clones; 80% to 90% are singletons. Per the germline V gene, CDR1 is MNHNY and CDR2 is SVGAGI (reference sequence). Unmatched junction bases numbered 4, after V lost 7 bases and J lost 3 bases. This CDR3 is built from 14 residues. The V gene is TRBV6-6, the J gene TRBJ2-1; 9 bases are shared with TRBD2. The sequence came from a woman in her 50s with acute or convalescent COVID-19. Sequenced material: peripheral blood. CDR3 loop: CASKAGGNYNEQFF. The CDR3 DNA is TGTGCCAGCAAGGCGGGAGGGAACTACAATGAGCAGTTCTTC.